This entry lists 28 T cell receptor beta chains sequenced from one sample in a study of T cell changes during pregnancy in multiple sclerosis. The assay was immunoSEQ multiplex PCR, and TCRdb's table has in-frame clones only and misses some. The data hold over 55,000 clones, with around 93% observed a single time. The material sequenced was peripheral blood, taken in the first trimester of pregnancy. The receptors originated from a female donor with multiple sclerosis, enrolled in a pregnancy study.

The CDR3: CAWGQGPGTEAFF. CDR3 coding DNA: TGTGCCTGGGGACAGGGACCGGGCACTGAAGCTTTCTTT. This sequence joins TRBV30 and TRBJ1-1; 8 positions agree with TRBD1. This CDR3 comprises 13 residues. Per the germline V gene, CDR1 is GTSNPN and CDR2 is SVGIG (reference sequence). The V gene end was trimmed by 5 bases and the J gene end by 4 bases; junction bases not matched to a gene: 6.

The chain uses TRBV2 and TRBJ2-1; 7 bases are shared with TRBD1. This CDR3 region has 14 residues. V trimming: 5 bases; J trimming: 8 bases; junction bases outside the gene matches: 9. Germline CDR1 reads SNHLY; CDR2 reads FYNNEI. The CDR3 is CASSYRDRVDEQFF. In DNA form, the CDR3 reads TGTGCCAGCAGTTACCGCGACAGGGTTGATGAGCAGTTCTTC.

The chain couples TRBV5-1 to TRBJ2-1; 15 nucleotides match TRBD2. Trimming at V came to 2 bases and at J to 7 bases, leaving 1 base not matched to a gene. CDR3 length: 15 amino acids. Germline lookup yields CDR1 SGHRS and CDR2 YFSETQ. The DNA for the CDR3 is TGCGCCAGCAGCTTAGGGACTAGCGGGAGGAATGAGCAGTTCTTC. Protein: CASSLGTSGRNEQFF.

The chain links TRBV7-2 to TRBJ2-5; TRBD2 aligns across 11 bases. CDR3 length: 14 amino acids. Per the germline V gene, CDR1 is SGHTA and CDR2 is FQGNSA. Trimming took 5 bases from V and 7 from J; bases not matched to a gene: 6. This chain's CDR3 is CASSQTSGIGTQYF. The CDR3 DNA reads as TGTGCCAGCAGCCAGACTAGCGGGATAGGGACCCAGTACTTC.

In its sample, this clone was seen a few times. The chain links TRBV6-5 to TRBJ1-1; 8 nucleotides line up with TRBD1. Germline V gene lookup returns CDR1 MNHEY and CDR2 SVGAGI. The V segment lost 6 bases and the J segment 4 bases; nucleotides outside the gene matches: 7. The CDR3 has 14 amino acids. CDR3 DNA: TGTGCCAGCAGACCCTCAACAGGGGGCACTGAAGCTTTCTTT. It encodes CASRPSTGGTEAFF.

The chain couples TRBV2 to TRBJ2-2; 13 bases align to TRBD2. The V gene's germline CDR1 is SNHLY and CDR2 FYNNEI. The CDR3 sequence is 16 residues long. V dropped 8 bases and J dropped 8; count of bases not matched to a gene: 11. The CDR3 sequence: CASGGRLAGGNGELFF. As DNA, the CDR3 is TGTGCCAGCGGGGGCAGACTAGCGGGGGGTAATGGGGAGCTGTTTTTT.

A single count supports this clone. The chain uses TRBV7-9 and TRBJ1-4, with 9 bases lining up with TRBD1. The V gene end was trimmed by 2 bases and the J gene end by 7 bases; junction bases not matched to a gene: 2. Germline V gene sequence: CDR1 SEHNR, CDR2 FQNEAQ (reference sequence). There are 14 residues in the CDR3. In nucleotides, the CDR3 is TGTGCCAGCAGCTTAACAGGGGGCGGTGAAAAACTGTTTTTT. Its protein product is CASSLTGGGEKLFF.

This chain connects TRBV6-4 to TRBJ2-1; 9 nucleotides line up with TRBD2. This CDR3 has 19 amino acids. Germline V gene lookup returns CDR1 MRHNA and CDR2 SNTAGT. Trimming took 4 bases from V and 4 from J; bases not matched to a gene: 17. This CDR3 reads CASSVSSGSIVGVYNEQFF. CDR3 in DNA: TGTGCCAGCAGTGTTAGTAGCGGGAGTATTGTGGGGGTTTACAATGAGCAGTTCTTC.

The chain combines TRBV28 with TRBJ2-1, with 7 bases identical to TRBD2. The CDR3 loop spans 16 amino acids. Germline values: CDR1 MDHEN, CDR2 SYDVKM. J gave up 8 bases and V 5 bases, and 15 bases lay outside the gene matches. CDR3 amino acids: CASSLNREIAGDEQFF. DNA of the CDR3: TGTGCCAGCAGTCTAAACAGAGAAATAGCGGGCGATGAGCAGTTCTTC.

This sequence joins TRBV28 and TRBJ1-2, with 9 bases aligning to TRBD1. V was clipped by 6 bases and J by 4 bases; unmatched bases: 12. The CDR3 covers 16 residues. Germline CDR1 reads MDHEN; CDR2 reads SYDVKM. Here the CDR3 reads CASRSPTGGYPYGYTF. In DNA, the CDR3 is TGTGCCAGCAGATCGCCGACAGGGGGATACCCCTATGGCTACACCTTC.

V is TRBV11-2 and J is TRBJ1-2, with no clear D. Trimming removed 5 bases from V and 5 bases from J, with 12 bases in between. The CDR3 spans 13 residues. Germline loops: CDR1 SGHAT, CDR2 FQNNGV. CDR3 in DNA: TGTGCCAGCAGCCCTGGGAGATCTTATGGCTACACCTTC. Its translation: CASSPGRSYGYTF.

The chain joins TRBV11-2 to TRBJ1-3; D is unresolved. The germline V gene has CDR1 SGHAT and CDR2 FQNNGV. This CDR3 spans 11 amino acids. With 5 bases removed from V and 9 bases from J, the gap between germline ends came to 8 bases. The CDR3 nucleotides are TGTGCCAGCAGCCCGTCGGGCACCATATATTTT. Protein product: CASSPSGTIYF.

This clone was detected once. The junction departs from germline at one end; a sequencing error may be responsible. The chain employs TRBV5-1 and TRBJ2-5, with 12 nucleotides matching TRBD2. This CDR3 has 13 residues. The germline V gene encodes CDR1 SGHRS and CDR2 YFSETQ. CDR3 nucleotides: TGCGCCAGCAGCGCCGGACTAGCGGGACTACCCGACTTC. Translation: CASSAGLAGLPDF.

This chain's CDR3 is CSVEVSARNTEAFF. The CDR3, as DNA: TGCAGCGTTGAAGTTAGCGCACGAAACACTGAAGCTTTCTTT. The chain joins TRBV29-1 to TRBJ1-1; D is undetermined. V lost 1 base and J lost 2, with 11 bases in between. The CDR3 covers 14 residues. The germline V gene has CDR1 SQVTM and CDR2 ANQGSEA.

This chain uses TRBV7-8 with TRBJ2-2; 11 bases line up with TRBD2. Trimming took 5 bases from V and 4 from J; bases not matched to a gene: 15. This CDR3 contains 19 residues. Germline loops: CDR1 SGHVS, CDR2 FQNEAQ. The CDR3 loop reads CASSRRDPTSGRATGELFF. Here the CDR3 DNA reads TGTGCCAGCAGCCGCAGAGATCCAACTAGCGGGAGAGCCACCGGGGAGCTGTTTTTT.

The gene calls are TRBV4-3 and TRBJ1-3; D ambiguous. V was pared by 0 bases and J by 2 bases, with 11 bases between. CDR3 length: 16 residues. Germline V gene sequence: CDR1 LGHNA, CDR2 YSLEER. The CDR3 is CASSQDPNGAGNTIYF. In nucleotides, the CDR3 is TGCGCCAGCAGCCAAGATCCGAACGGGGCTGGAAACACCATATATTTT.

The chain has TRBV28 and TRBJ1-1, with a weak D call TRBD1 (5 bases). From germline, CDR1 is MDHEN and CDR2 SYDVKM. V dropped 6 bases and J dropped 0 bases, with 5 bases sitting between them. The CDR3 has 12 residues. The CDR3 bases are TGTGCCAGCAGAGGGGTGAACACTGAAGCTTTCTTT. The encoded protein is CASRGVNTEAFF.

The chain recombines TRBV19 with TRBJ1-1, with 7 bases that match TRBD1. CDR1 is LNHDA and CDR2 is SQIVND in the germline V gene (reference sequence). J lost 1 base, V lost 6 bases, and 5 bases had no gene match. This CDR3 spans 14 amino acids. In nucleotides, the CDR3 is TGTGCCAGTAGCCTACAGGGGCGGAACACTGAAGCTTTCTTT. Protein sequence: CASSLQGRNTEAFF. Using reference TRBV19 and TRBJ1-1 for the parts outside the CDR3, the full variable domain is DGGITQSPKYLFRKEGQNVTLSCEQNLNHDAMYWYRQDPGQGLRLIYYSQIVNDFQKGDIAEGYSVSREKKESFPLTVTSAQKNPTAFYLCASSLQGRNTEAFFGQGTRLTVV.

The chain combines TRBV6-5 with TRBJ1-1, with 8 bases aligning to TRBD1. The germline V gene has CDR1 MNHEY and CDR2 SVGAGI. The CDR3 spans 14 residues. Losses at the gene ends were 4 bases for V and 4 bases for J; bases not matched to a gene: 5. CDR3 in amino acids: CASSFGTGVTEAFF. DNA for the CDR3: TGTGCCAGCAGTTTTGGGACAGGTGTCACTGAAGCTTTCTTT.

The rearrangement uses TRBV6-5 and TRBJ2-3; D ambiguous. CDR1 and CDR2 from the germline V gene are MNHEY and SVGAGI. This CDR3 is 16 amino acids long. V was pared by 0 bases and J by 0 bases, with 10 bases between. CDR3 sequence (DNA): TGTGCCAGCAGTTACTCAGTCGCGTCTAGCACAGATACGCAGTATTTT. Translating it yields CASSYSVASSTDTQYF.

This sequence joins TRBV5-6 and TRBJ2-2; the D gene is possibly TRBD2 (5 bases). In germline, CDR1 is SGHDT, CDR2 YYEEEE. The germline V and J ends were trimmed by 7 bases and 7 bases, with 17 bases remaining between them. This CDR3 is built from 14 residues. In DNA form, the CDR3 reads TGTGCCAGCCAGGACTTAGGACGTAGCGGGGAGCTGTTTTTT. This translates into CASQDLGRSGELFF. Variable domain in full (rest from reference TRBV5-6 and TRBJ2-2): DAGVTQSPTHLIKTRGQQVTLRCSPKSGHDTVSWYQQALGQGPQFIFQYYEEEERQRGNFPDRFSGHQFPNYSSELNVNALLLGDSALYLCASQDLGRSGELFFGEGSRLTVL.

CDR3: CASSFGGTANTEAFF. As DNA, the CDR3 is TGTGCCAGCAGCTTCGGTGGTACTGCGAACACTGAAGCTTTCTTT. This chain connects TRBV11-3 to TRBJ1-1; D remains unclear. Germline V gives CDR1 SGHNT, CDR2 YENEEA. Trimming shortened V by 3 bases and J by 1 base, and 12 bases separated the two germline ends. The CDR3 totals 15 residues.

The rearrangement links TRBV2 to TRBJ1-5; D uncertain. Trimming stripped 4 bases from V and 3 bases from J, with 10 bases between. CDR1 is SNHLY, CDR2 FYNNEI, per germline. This CDR3 is built from 14 residues. As DNA, the CDR3 is TGTGCCAGCAGTGTCGGCAGGCTCAATCAGCCCCAGCATTTT. This encodes CASSVGRLNQPQHF.

The chain is built from TRBV19 and TRBJ2-1; TRBD2 matches at 7 bases. The V and J ends lost 3 bases and 8 bases, in that order; junction bases with no gene match: 13. Germline CDR1 and CDR2: LNHDA and SQIVND (reference sequence). CDR3 size: 16 residues. CDR3 residues: CASSISPLAAMDEQFF. CDR3 in DNA: TGTGCCAGTAGTATTTCTCCCCTAGCGGCTATGGATGAGCAGTTCTTC.

The chain has TRBV19 and TRBJ1-5; 8 positions match TRBD1. The CDR3 runs to 18 residues. V gave up 5 bases and J gave up 2 bases; unmatched junction bases: 14. Germline V lookup: CDR1 LNHDA, CDR2 SQIVND (reference sequence). The CDR3 is CASSLGQGTWEGNQPQHF. CDR3 coding DNA: TGTGCCAGTAGTTTAGGACAGGGCACATGGGAAGGCAATCAGCCCCAGCATTTT.

This rearrangement joins TRBV28 to TRBJ1-2, with D maybe TRBD1 (5 bases). Germline V gives CDR1 MDHEN, CDR2 SYDVKM. Trimming left V 7 bases short and J 4 bases short, with 13 bases between. The CDR3 totals 13 residues. CDR3: CASTAQGFYGYTF. In nucleotides, the CDR3 is TGTGCCAGCACCGCGCAGGGCTTCTATGGCTACACCTTC.

The sample holds a few counts of this clone. The chain joins TRBV15 to TRBJ1-5, with D tentatively TRBD1 (6 bases). Germline values: CDR1 LNHNV, CDR2 YYDKDF (reference sequence). CDR3 length equals 14 residues. Trimming cost V 4 bases and J 8 bases, with 15 bases left between them. The CDR3 region has the DNA TGTGCCACCAGCATTAACAGGGAAAGTAAGCCCCAGCATTTT. This codes for CATSINRESKPQHF.

The chain uses TRBV25-1 and TRBJ2-7; 11 nucleotides line up with TRBD2. CDR1 and CDR2 (germline): MGHDK, SYGVNS. This CDR3 is 18 amino acids long. J lost 5 bases, V lost 6 bases, and 18 bases had no gene match. CDR3 nucleotides: TGTGCCAGCAGCCTAGGGCCCCTAGCGGGAGGAGTGGGGGACGAGCAGTACTTC. Translating gives CASSLGPLAGGVGDEQYF.